This TCR beta chain comes out of a study of shared clonotypes between healthy human individuals (dated by TCRdb to the early 2020s). For context, the study as a whole: Three men and two women, aged 18 to 49 years, made up the cohort. To increase sequencing depth and limit assay-specific biases, different laboratories used diverse techniques to prepare libraries and sequence TCR repertoires. Between about 0.8 and 9 billion PBMCs per donor were obtained by leukapheresis. The study deeply sequenced blood TCR repertoires of several healthy adults to estimate repertoire size and the extent of clonotype sharing between individuals. Results and caveats for the whole study, not just this receptor: Sampling was restricted to blood, and TCR repertoires in tissues likely differ from the TCR repertoires found in blood. Pairwise subsampling indicated that sequencing depth was expected to affect the degree of clonotype sharing among donors. The genetic and exposure-history diversity represented was limited by the small number of donors.

Using the deep immunoSEQ assay, TCR CDR3 regions were amplified from genomic DNA by multiplex PCR. Genomic DNA extracted from each cell subset was distributed evenly over all wells of several immunoSEQ 96-well plates, and each plate served as one replicate. For unsorted PBMC, 250 to 350 ng genomic DNA, equal to roughly 33,000 T cell genomes, was loaded into each replicate PCR. Genomic DNA from unsorted PBMC was sequenced over ten immunoSEQ deep assay plates. Purified libraries were measured with a Qubit 3.0 fluorometer, size-checked on a Bioanalyzer 2100, and measured again with the KAPA Library Quantification kit. A separate single-read 150-cycle Illumina NextSeq 550 flow cell was used to sequence each immunoSEQ 96-well plate. Under the source paper's analysis protocol: Because only junctional sequences without quality scores were contained in the immunoSEQ output, filtering matching that applied to full-length reads could not be performed. To assign V/J genes and CDR3, sequences were annotated using PyIR, a Python wrapper for IgBLAST v1.9, with IMGT germline references. Reads were removed for weak V/J assignments (E-value above 1e-6), missing CDR3, stop codons, out-of-frame junctions, or ambiguous translated residues. V3J clonotypes were defined as sequences sharing an identical inferred V gene, J gene, and CDR3 amino acid sequence. Percentage overlap between repertoires was calculated by dividing the number of shared unique clonotypes by the size of the smaller repertoire. Richness of each repertoire was evaluated using RTK rarefaction, the Chao1 estimator, and Recon v2.1 estimates of unobserved clonotypes. TCRdb's version of the immuneACCESS table is confined to in-frame rearrangements and falls short of the full clone set. An unresolved V gene accounts for under half of the shortfall where checked; the remainder is of unknown origin. V, J and clone size were drawn from that table, and D and trimming were deduced from the DNA. In all, the sample holds roughly 500,000 clones, and roughly 78% of those were seen once. Of the sample, approximately 12% is held by the ten largest clones.

Trimming removed 1 base from V and 6 bases from J, leaving 1 base between the germline ends. The CDR3 runs 11 residues from the cysteine to the phenylalanine. Kept here is only the CDR3 DNA, which spans 33 bases and is read in frame from base 1. From a lookup of the germline V gene, CDR1 and CDR2 are SGHNT and YENEEA. Healthy HIV-negative adults with no recently reported acute infections or vaccinations were included as donors. Every donor was a Caucasian adult residing in Nashville, Tennessee, USA. For unsorted samples, about 90 million PBMCs were counted and genomic DNA was extracted with the QIAamp DNA Blood Mini kit. Blood was obtained by leukapheresis, after which PBMCs were separated by Ficoll-Histopaque density gradient centrifugation and cryopreserved in liquid nitrogen vapor phase. A note on this clone: Its recognized antigen is unknown. No base qualities exist here, and no much larger clone lies one base off it.

The receptor comes from a middle-aged woman in good health. Some clones in this sample may be carry-over from other donors' samples. Sequencing was carried out using PBMCs. The chain is made from TRBV11-3 and TRBJ2-1, with the D gene too uncertain to name. The CDR3 protein sequence reads: CASSLGNEQFF. The nucleotide sequence is given as TGTGCCAGCAGCTTAGGCAATGAGCAGTTCTTC.